Included here is one T cell receptor beta chain sequence, with context. The antigen this receptor binds is unknown. The sample holds no much larger clone one base away, and base qualities are not on file. Whole blood was collected in K2EDTA tubes by collaborating institutions according to the institutions' own protocols. For TCRbeta analysis, collaborator samples were shipped as frozen whole blood, as isolated PBMCs, or as DNA extracted from either sample type. CDR1 MNHEY and CDR2 SMNVEV are derived from the germline V gene (reference sequence). V was cut back by 6 bases and J by 3 bases, leaving a gap of 18 bases between them. The CDR3, from cysteine to phenylalanine, totals 15 residues. Just CDR3 DNA is preserved here, 45 bases in frame from base 1. The sample comes from a study of blood T cell repertoires in COVID-19 (dated by TCRdb to the early 2020s). Notes on the research overall: The collaborator samples originated in the United States, Italy and Spain and spanned the acute and convalescent phases of COVID-19. The prospective study material was composed of cDNA or gDNA derived from T cells, B-cell-depleted T cells, or PBMCs. Subjects who had been exposed to COVID-19, were actively infected with it, or had recovered from it provided the deeply sampled blood TCRbeta repertoires that made up the dataset. The repertoires were made available in a free public database intended to serve as a resource for research on the immune response to SARS-CoV-2. The samples were drawn from the first 160 participants of the ongoing ImmuneRACE study and from 950 to 1,500 subjects provided by 6 global collaborators. Nearly every sample came with metadata listing a de-identified subject ID, COVID-19 status, age in years and sex. Where HLA class I and class II types were available, the types were taken from metadata supplied by the sample provider, not from assay-based typing.

The research as a whole found: How much clinical and demographic metadata was included differed by source and by participant, and the metadata was provided uncurated.

TCRbeta CDR3 regions were amplified from genomic DNA by means of the immunoSEQ Assay, a bias-controlled multiplex PCR. For the original study's pipeline: Nucleated cell counts per sample were estimated from amplification of reference gene primers within the assay. Sequence reads were collapsed and filtered to measure the absolute abundance of every unique TCRbeta CDR3 rearrangement. For each sample, productive Simpson clonality was calculated as the square root of Simpson's diversity index over productive rearrangements. Sourced from immuneACCESS, this table was stored by TCRdb with only in-frame sequences that have V and J called. A share of the clones is absent; for the studies checked, an unresolved V gene accounts for under half, and the remainder has no known explanation. Clone size and the V and J calls come from that table; the DNA yielded D and trimming. A total of 200,000 to 250,000 clones appear in this sample, around 80% of them only once. Clones ranked in the top ten supply more than 10% of the sample.

Sequencing input: peripheral blood. The clonotype originates from a human donor in a cohort sampled during active COVID-19. Recombination linked TRBV27 to TRBJ2-7; possibly the D gene is TRBD1, per 6 matching bases. The CDR3 protein sequence reads: CASRLLSLGGYEQYF. The bases read TGTGCCAGCAGGTTACTGAGCCTAGGGGGCTACGAGCAGTACTTC.